This T cell receptor beta chain was sequenced in a study of control samples from healthy donors and cancer patients. CDR3 length: 13 residues. Germline values: CDR1 SGHRS, CDR2 YFSETQ. Trimming shortened V by 4 bases and J by 5 bases, and 10 bases separated the two germline ends. Sequenced by immunoSEQ multiplex PCR; TCRdb stores in-frame clones only, minus some. Of over 100,000 clones listed, approximately 88% are singletons. The clonotype originates from a man aged 35 to 55 in good health. The sequencing sample was made of blood. V usage is TRBV5-1 and J usage is TRBJ2-1; D is possibly TRBD2 (6 bases). DNA of the CDR3: TGCGCCAGCAGCGGGGGGAAACACAATGAGCAGTTCTTC. It codes for CASSGGKHNEQFF.